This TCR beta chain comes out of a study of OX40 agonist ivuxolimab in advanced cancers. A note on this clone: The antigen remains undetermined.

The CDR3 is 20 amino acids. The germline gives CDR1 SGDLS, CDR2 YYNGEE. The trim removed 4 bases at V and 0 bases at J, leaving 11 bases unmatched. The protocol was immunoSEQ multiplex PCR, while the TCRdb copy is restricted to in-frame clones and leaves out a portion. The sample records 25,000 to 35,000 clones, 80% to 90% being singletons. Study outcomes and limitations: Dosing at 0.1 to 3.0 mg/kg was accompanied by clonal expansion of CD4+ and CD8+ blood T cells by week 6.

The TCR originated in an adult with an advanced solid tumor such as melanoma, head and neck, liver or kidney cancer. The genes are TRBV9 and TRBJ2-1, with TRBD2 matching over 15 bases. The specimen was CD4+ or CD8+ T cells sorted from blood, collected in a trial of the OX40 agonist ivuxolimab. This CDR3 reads CASSPLGLAGGQDSYNEQFF. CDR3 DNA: TGTGCCAGCAGCCCCCTGGGACTAGCGGGAGGTCAAGACTCCTACAATGAGCAGTTCTTC.